Listed below are T cell receptor beta chains from one sample, sequenced in a study of radiotherapy plus CTLA-4 blockade in lung cancer. The method was immunoSEQ multiplex PCR; TCRdb's version includes in-frame clones alone and lacks a portion of them. This sample has about 80,000 clones, with around 80% found just once. Sample: peripheral blood, taken from a patient treated with radiotherapy plus ipilimumab. These receptors originate from a human donor with non-small cell lung cancer who had stable disease on radiotherapy plus ipilimumab. Each CDR3 is given with its conserved first and last residue. Each record gives: J gene, clone size, D gene, V gene, CDR3 DNA, CDR3 protein. The D gene is left open where the match is weak. Expanded clones get a size class; other rows say once, few or many, or leave the size out.

TRBJ2-6 | . | . | TRBV2 | TGTGCCAGCAGTGAATGGCCGTCCGGGGCCAACGTCCTGACTTTC | CASSEWPSGANVLTF
TRBJ2-5 | . | TRBD2 | TRBV12-5 | TGTGCTAGTGGTTTCGCGGGGGGGGCAGAAGAGACCCAGTACTTC | CASGFAGGAEETQYF
TRBJ2-7 | . | TRBD2 | TRBV9 | TGTGCCAGCAGCCCCAGCGGGGGGGCCTTCGAGCAGTACTTC | CASSPSGGAFEQYF
TRBJ2-7 | once | . | TRBV5-4 | TGTGCCAGCAGCTTGGCCGGAATGGGAGCGGGCTACGAGCAGTACTTC | CASSLAGMGAGYEQYF
TRBJ1-1 | once | . | TRBV15 | TGTGCCACCAGCAGAGATGGGTACCAGGGCGAAGCTTTCTTT | CATSRDGYQGEAFF
TRBJ2-1 | once | . | TRBV5-1 | TGCGCCAGCAGCTTGGCCCCACAGAGCACCAATGAGCAGTTCTTC | CASSLAPQSTNEQFF
TRBJ1-5 | . | . | TRBV21-1 | TGTGCCAGCAGTCTTTCCCGGGACAGGGGGCTCGGCAATCAGCCCCAGCATTTT | CASSLSRDRGLGNQPQHF
TRBJ2-5 | . | TRBD2 | TRBV5-1 | TGCGCCAGCAGGGGGACTAGCGGGAGTGGGGGCGAGACCCAGTACTTC | CASRGTSGSGGETQYF
TRBJ2-1 | . | TRBD2 | TRBV6-5 | TGTGCCAGCACCACCAGACTAGCGGGTATCCATGAGCAGTTCTTC | CASTTRLAGIHEQFF
TRBJ1-4 | . | TRBD1 | TRBV29-1 | TGCAGCGTTGCCGGGACAGGGGGTGAAAAACTGTTTTTT | CSVAGTGGEKLFF
TRBJ1-6 | . | TRBD1 | TRBV19 | TGTGCCAGTAAAGTCGACAGGGCGGATAATTCACCCCTCCACTTT | CASKVDRADNSPLHF
TRBJ2-5 | . | . | TRBV4-2 | TGTGCCAGCAGCCAAGAGGGGATTCAGACCCAGTACTTC | CASSQEGIQTQYF
TRBJ1-1 | . | TRBD1 | TRBV29-1 | TGCAGCGTCGCCCAGGGGGACACTGAAGCTTTCTTT | CSVAQGDTEAFF
TRBJ1-4 | . | . | TRBV30 | TGTGCCTGGAGTGTAACGAGGGGCGGGGGTGAAAAACTGTTTTTT | CAWSVTRGGGEKLFF
TRBJ2-7 | . | . | TRBV18 | TGTGCCAGCTCACCTGCAGCGACCTACGAGCAGTACTTC | CASSPAATYEQYF
TRBJ2-7 | once | . | TRBV9 | TGTGCCAGCAGCGTATCGCCGGACACCTACGAGCAGTACTTC | CASSVSPDTYEQYF
TRBJ1-4 | . | . | TRBV11-2 | TGTGCCAGCAGCTTAGGTCAGGGTCCTAATGAAAAACTGTTTTTT | CASSLGQGPNEKLFF
TRBJ2-3 | . | . | TRBV2 | TGTGCCAGCAACCTCCGGGACGGACGATTCACAGATACGCAGTATTTT | CASNLRDGRFTDTQYF
TRBJ2-1 | . | TRBD2 | TRBV29-1 | TGCAGCGTTGAAATAGGGACTAGCGGGGCCTCCTACAATGAGCAGTTCTTC | CSVEIGTSGASYNEQFF
TRBJ2-5 | . | TRBD1 | TRBV2 | TGTGCCAGCAGTGAAAGAGGGGCACGACAGGGCTCCCAGTACTTC | CASSERGARQGSQYF
TRBJ1-5 | . | TRBD1 | TRBV28 | TGTGCCAGCCTCCTTGGGGGCAGGGGGATAGTGCCCCAGCATTTT | CASLLGGRGIVPQHF
TRBJ2-7 | . | . | TRBV9 | TGTGCCAGCAGCGTAGTAAAGCAGCCCTACGAGCAGTACTTC | CASSVVKQPYEQYF
TRBJ2-3 | . | . | TRBV7-8 | TGTGCCAGCAGCTTAAGGGACCGAAACCCCACAGATACGCAGTATTTT | CASSLRDRNPTDTQYF
TRBJ2-3 | . | . | TRBV5-6 | TGTGCCAGCAGCTTGGGGGTGGCAGATACGCAGTATTTT | CASSLGVADTQYF
TRBJ2-4 | . | . | TRBV7-2 | TGTGCCAGCAGCCGGGCGACAGATATAGCCAAAAACATTCAGTACTTC | CASSRATDIAKNIQYF
TRBJ1-5 | . | . | TRBV5-5 | TGTGCCAGCAGCTTAGACAGCTTTAGCAATCAGCCCCAGCATTTT | CASSLDSFSNQPQHF
TRBJ2-7 | . | TRBD1 | TRBV6-5 | TGTGCCAGCTCGACAGGGGGCAATCACGAGCAGTACTTC | CASSTGGNHEQYF
TRBJ2-5 | . | TRBD2 | TRBV7-7 | TGTGCCAGCAGCCAACTAGCGGGGGGGCTCTTGGAAGAGACCCAGTACTTC | CASSQLAGGLLEETQYF
TRBJ1-1 | . | . | TRBV7-8 | TGTGCCAGCAGCTTAAGGGGGGGCATGAACACTGAAGCTTTCTTT | CASSLRGGMNTEAFF
TRBJ2-1 | . | . | TRBV14 | TGTGCCAGCAGCCCGGGACATTACAATGAGCAGTTCTTC | CASSPGHYNEQFF
TRBJ1-6 | . | . | TRBV20-1 | TGCAGTGCTAGATCTAATTCACCCCTCCACTTT | CSARSNSPLHF
TRBJ1-1 | . | TRBD1 | TRBV29-1 | TGCAGCGGGGGGACAGGGGGAATGAACACTGAAGCTTTCTTT | CSGGTGGMNTEAFF
TRBJ2-7 | once | TRBD2 | TRBV6-6 | TGTGCCAGCAAAATTATCGCTAGCGGGAGTCGCTACGAGCAGTACTTC | CASKIIASGSRYEQYF
TRBJ2-1 | . | . | TRBV28 | TGTGCCAGCAGTTCCAGAGTACAACTGGATGAGCAGTTCTTC | CASSSRVQLDEQFF
TRBJ2-4 | . | . | TRBV10-2 | TGCGCCAGCAGTGAGTATGGGGACGGCAAAAACATTCAGTACTTC | CASSEYGDGKNIQYF
TRBJ2-1 | few | . | TRBV11-2 | TGTGCCAGCAGCTTAGTACAGGGTGGACTTCCATACAATGAGCAGTTCTTC | CASSLVQGGLPYNEQFF
TRBJ1-4 | few | . | TRBV19 | TGTGCCAGTACCTTAGACGGAGCAACTAATGAAAAACTGTTTTTT | CASTLDGATNEKLFF
TRBJ2-1 | . | . | TRBV7-9 | TGTGCCAGCAGCCCCCTGGGGGCGGGTGGCTACAATGAGCAGTTCTTC | CASSPLGAGGYNEQFF
TRBJ2-1 | . | TRBD2 | TRBV7-3 | TGTGCCAGCAGCCTAGCGGGAGTCAGTGAGCAGTTCTTC | CASSLAGVSEQFF
TRBJ2-5 | . | . | TRBV5-1 | TGCGCCAGCAGCTTGGGGACCTGGGAGACCCAGTACTTC | CASSLGTWETQYF
TRBJ2-7 | few | . | TRBV11-2 | TGTGCCAGCAGCCTAACCACAGGGCGGTACGAGCAGTACTTC | CASSLTTGRYEQYF
TRBJ2-2 | . | . | TRBV7-2 | TGTGCCAGCAGCTACGGGGCCGGGGAGCTGTTTTTT | CASSYGAGELFF
TRBJ2-5 | . | . | TRBV15 | TGTGCCACCAGCAAACGACAGTCGGCAGAGACCCAGTACTTC | CATSKRQSAETQYF
TRBJ2-3 | . | . | TRBV5-3 | TGTGCCCCCACCGGCGGGAAAGATACGCAGTATTTT | CAPTGGKDTQYF
TRBJ2-1 | . | . | TRBV11-2 | TGTGCCAGCAGCGCCCGGGAAGGGTGGAATGAGCAGTTCTTC | CASSAREGWNEQFF
TRBJ1-5 | . | . | TRBV6-4 | TGTGCCAGCACCCGGGGCGGCCCTCTCTTTAGTCAGCCCCAGCATTTT | CASTRGGPLFSQPQHF
TRBJ2-7 | . | . | TRBV6-5 | TGTGCCAGCAGTTACTCGTCTGGGGGGAACGAGCAGTACTTC | CASSYSSGGNEQYF
TRBJ2-4 | . | . | TRBV5-6 | TGTGCCAGCAGCTTGGGGGGCCTCGGGAACATTCAGTACTTC | CASSLGGLGNIQYF